The TCR beta chain under discussion was sequenced for a study of cytomegalovirus exposure and HLA in healthy donors. In the study overall: Across 350 to 500 genotyped donors, around 82% landed in the Caucasian-associated ancestry cluster.

This PCR relied on a set of 60 Vbeta primers and 13 Jbeta primers. This table comes from immunoSEQ multiplex PCR, and its TCRdb copy is limited to in-frame clones, with some not included. The repertoire includes 90,000 to 100,000 clones, over 60% of them detected once, and approximately 7.7% sits in the top ten. This clone is medium-sized by share. The antigen is undetermined. Points from the study as a whole: Sequencing likely caused a cluster of highly shared sequence variants. In a later analysis, several top co-occurrence clusters appeared linked to parvovirus B19, influenza, CMV and Epstein-Barr virus. Serostatus for CMV was the only available immune exposure information.

Trimming shortened V by 5 bases and J by 6 bases, and 8 bases separated the two germline ends. CDR3 length: 10 residues. CDR1 DFQATT and CDR2 SNEGSKA come from the germline V gene (reference sequence). This rearrangement joins TRBV20-1 to TRBJ2-7, with D possibly matching TRBD2 (5 bases). The sequencing input was PBMCs. The clonotype was recovered from a female donor in good health and CMV-seronegative. In DNA form, the CDR3 reads TGCAGTGCTGCCGAGGGCGAGCAGTACTTC. Its translation is CSAAEGEQYF.